These 12 T cell receptor beta chains originate from one sample sequenced in a study of blood T cell repertoires in COVID-19. Profiled with immunoSEQ multiplex PCR; TCRdb holds only in-frame clones, not every one. The repertoire holds roughly 55,000 clones, with 90% as singletons. Sequenced input: peripheral blood. These receptors came from a human donor with active COVID-19. The donor label of this sample is uncertain.

This clone occurred once. The CDR3 DNA follows: TGCGCCAGCCAAGAGACCGGGGAGCTGTTTTTT. This encodes CASQETGELFF. The chain uses TRBV4-1 and TRBJ2-2; no firm D call. Germline V gene data show CDR1 as MGHRA and CDR2 as YSYEKL. This CDR3 spans 11 amino acids. The ends were cut back, 8 bases at V and 5 bases at J, with 6 bases in the middle.

The genes are TRBV6-2 or TRBV6-3 and TRBJ2-1; TRBD2 matches 13 bases. CDR3 length equals 19 residues. Germline V gives CDR1 MNHEY, CDR2 SVGEGT. The junction had 13 bases not matched to a gene; V was cut back by 1 base and J by 7 bases. The chain's CDR3 is CASSYFILAGGLSANEQFF. The CDR3 nucleotides read TGTGCCAGCAGTTACTTTATACTAGCGGGGGGGCTAAGCGCAAATGAGCAGTTCTTC.

The chain carries TRBV12-3 or TRBV12-4 and TRBJ2-3; possibly TRBD2 for D (6 bases). There are 11 residues in the CDR3. Trimming took off 6 bases at V and 9 bases at J, with 10 bases between the two ends. CDR3 sequence reads: CASSRGETQYF. DNA for the CDR3: TGTGCCAGCAGCCGCGGGGAAACGCAGTATTTT.

The V and J genes are TRBV2 and TRBJ2-7, with D perhaps TRBD2 (6 bases). The CDR3 length is 14 residues. V lost 2 bases to trimming and J lost 3 bases, with 11 bases between them. CDR1 is SNHLY, CDR2 FYNNEI, per germline. This CDR3 reads CASSELARIYEQYF. As DNA, the CDR3 is TGTGCCAGCAGTGAACTAGCGAGAATCTACGAGCAGTACTTC.

The table lists this clone with a few counts. The chain recombines TRBV7-6 with TRBJ1-5; 7 bases match TRBD1. Trimming removed 4 bases from V and 3 bases from J; junction bases left unmatched: 6. The germline CDR1 and CDR2 sequences are SGHVS and FNYEAQ. The CDR3 contains 15 residues. The CDR3 nucleotides are TGTGCCAGCAGCTCCTCACAGGGGCCCAATCAGCCCCAGCATTTT. It specifies CASSSSQGPNQPQHF. The full variable domain, rest sourced from reference TRBV7-6 and TRBJ1-5, is GAGVSQSPRYKVTKRGQDVALRCDPISGHVSLYWYRQALGQGPEFLTYFNYEAQQDKSGLPNDRFSAERPEGSISTLTIQRTEQRDSAMYRCASSSSQGPNQPQHFGDGTRLSIL.

V usage is TRBV6-1 and J usage is TRBJ2-2, with TRBD1 identical over 7 bases. The CDR3 contains 16 residues. V lost 2 bases to trimming and J lost 4 bases; unmatched junction nucleotides: 7. CDR1 MNHNS and CDR2 SASEGT come from the germline V gene. CDR3: CASSERIGGVTGELFF. CDR3 DNA: TGTGCCAGCAGTGAAAGGATAGGGGGCGTCACCGGGGAGCTGTTTTTT.

This clone was seen a handful of times. V and J are TRBV6-1 and TRBJ1-5; D unclear. This CDR3 spans 14 amino acids. The germline V and J ends were trimmed by 1 base and 9 bases, with 13 bases remaining between them. Germline CDR1 MNHNS, CDR2 SASEGT. CDR3 coding DNA: TGTGCCAGCAGTGAAGTCCCGAATCACGGGCCCCAGCATTTT. Protein sequence: CASSEVPNHGPQHF.

This sequence joins TRBV6-6 and TRBJ1-3, with TRBD1 matching over 10 bases. The CDR3 totals 16 residues. Trimming removed 8 bases from V and 2 bases from J; junction bases left unmatched: 9. CDR1 and CDR2 from the germline V gene are MNHNY and SVGAGI (reference sequence). The CDR3 bases are TGTGCCAGCCAAAACGACGGGACAGGGGCTGGAAACACCATATATTTT. It encodes CASQNDGTGAGNTIYF.

J is TRBJ1-5 and V is TRBV5-1; 7 positions agree with TRBD1. V lost 2 bases to trimming and J lost 7 bases; unmatched junction nucleotides: 6. Germline lookup yields CDR1 SGHRS and CDR2 YFSETQ. The CDR3 extends over 14 amino acids. The chain's CDR3 is CASSLGAGGQPQHF. The CDR3 region has the DNA TGCGCCAGCAGCTTAGGGGCAGGGGGGCAGCCCCAGCATTTT.

The genes are TRBV5-6 and TRBJ1-5; D remains ambiguous. CDR3 length: 17 amino acids. Trimming stripped 1 base from V and 0 bases from J, with 14 bases between. Germline-derived CDR1 and CDR2 are SGHDT and YYEEEE. The CDR3 bases are TGTGCCAGCAGCTTGAATATCGAGGCGTATAGCAATCAGCCCCAGCATTTT. It encodes CASSLNIEAYSNQPQHF.

The sample holds a few counts of this clone. This chain uses TRBV6-5 with TRBJ2-7; TRBD1 matches 8 bases. Germline CDR1 reads MNHEY; CDR2 reads SVGAGI. Losses at the gene ends were 6 bases for V and 2 bases for J; bases not matched to a gene: 0. The CDR3 is 12 amino acids. The CDR3 DNA reads as TGTGCCAGCAGGACAGGGGCCTACGAGCAGTACTTC. Its translation is CASRTGAYEQYF.

The J gene is TRBJ2-7, the V gene TRBV6-2 or TRBV6-3; a possible D gene is TRBD1 (8 bases). Trimming left V 2 bases short and J 4 bases short, with 21 bases between. Germline V gene sequence: CDR1 MNHEY, CDR2 SVGEGT. There are 17 residues in the CDR3. CDR3 sequence (DNA): TGTGCCAGCAGTTACCAACTCGGGAGGACAGGGTTGTACGAGCAGTACGTC. It yields the protein CASSYQLGRTGLYEQYV.